This TCR beta chain was documented in a study of graft-versus-host responses after intestinal transplantation. General observations from the study: Circulating GvH clones peaking coincided with falling HvG clones soon after transplant.

The repertoire was sequenced with immunoSEQ multiplex PCR; TCRdb's copy has only in-frame clones and lacks some. In the table there are about 19,000 clones, more than 65% of which are singletons. Remarks on this clone: Its antigen is as yet unknown.

V shed 4 bases and J shed 2 bases, with 15 bases lying between them. The CDR3 is 15 residues long. Germline V gives CDR1 MDHEN, CDR2 SYDVKM. This chain joins TRBV28 and TRBJ2-7, with a tentative D call TRBD1 (5 bases). This sequence originates from a human patient who received an intestinal transplant, so some T cells may come from the graft donor. The sequencing used PBMCs, collected 14 days after transplant. The CDR3 region has the DNA TGTGCCAGCAGTTCCCCGACAGCCCCAGCCTACGAGCAGTACTTC. Translated, it gives CASSSPTAPAYEQYF.